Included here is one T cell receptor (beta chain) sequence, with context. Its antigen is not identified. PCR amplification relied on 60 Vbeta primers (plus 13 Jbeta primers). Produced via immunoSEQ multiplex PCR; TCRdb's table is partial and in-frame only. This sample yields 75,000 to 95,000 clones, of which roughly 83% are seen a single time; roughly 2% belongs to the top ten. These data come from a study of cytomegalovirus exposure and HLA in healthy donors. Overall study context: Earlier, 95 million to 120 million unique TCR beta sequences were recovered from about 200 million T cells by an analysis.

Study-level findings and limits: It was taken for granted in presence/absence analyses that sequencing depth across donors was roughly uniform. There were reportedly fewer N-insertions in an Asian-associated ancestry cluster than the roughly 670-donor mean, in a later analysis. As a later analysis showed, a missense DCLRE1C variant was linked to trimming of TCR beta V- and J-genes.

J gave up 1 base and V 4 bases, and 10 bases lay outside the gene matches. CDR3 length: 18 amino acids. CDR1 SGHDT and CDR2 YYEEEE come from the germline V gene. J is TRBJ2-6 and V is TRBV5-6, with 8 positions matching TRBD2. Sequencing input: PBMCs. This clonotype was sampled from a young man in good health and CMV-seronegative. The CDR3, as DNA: TGTGCCAGCAGCGACGAGGTAGCGGGACTATCTGGGGCCAACGTCCTGACTTTC. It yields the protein CASSDEVAGLSGANVLTF.